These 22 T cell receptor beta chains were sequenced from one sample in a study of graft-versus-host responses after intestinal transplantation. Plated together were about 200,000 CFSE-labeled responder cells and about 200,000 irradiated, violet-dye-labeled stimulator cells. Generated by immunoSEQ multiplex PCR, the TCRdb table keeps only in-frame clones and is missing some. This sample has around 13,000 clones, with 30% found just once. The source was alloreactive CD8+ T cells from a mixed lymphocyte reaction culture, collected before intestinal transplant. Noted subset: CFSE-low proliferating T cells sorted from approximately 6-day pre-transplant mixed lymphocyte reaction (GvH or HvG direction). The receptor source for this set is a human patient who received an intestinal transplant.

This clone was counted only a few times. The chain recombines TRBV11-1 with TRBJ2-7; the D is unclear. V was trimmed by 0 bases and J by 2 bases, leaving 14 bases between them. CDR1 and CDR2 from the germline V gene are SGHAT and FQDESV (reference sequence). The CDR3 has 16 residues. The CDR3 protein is CASSLAVSTFPYEQYF. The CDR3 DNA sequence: TGTGCCAGCAGCTTAGCTGTCTCCACCTTCCCCTACGAGCAGTACTTC. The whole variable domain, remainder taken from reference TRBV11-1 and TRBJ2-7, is EAEVAQSPRYKITEKSQAVAFWCDPISGHATLYWYRQILGQGPELLVQFQDESVVDDSQLPKDRFSAERLKGVDSTLKIQPAELGDSAMYLCASSLAVSTFPYEQYFGPGTRLTVT.

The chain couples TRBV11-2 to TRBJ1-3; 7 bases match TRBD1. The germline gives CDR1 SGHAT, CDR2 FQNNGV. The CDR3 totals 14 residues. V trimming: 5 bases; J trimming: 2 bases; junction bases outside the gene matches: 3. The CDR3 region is CASSVGGTGNTIYF. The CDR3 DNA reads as TGTGCCAGCAGCGTAGGGGGCACTGGAAACACCATATATTTT. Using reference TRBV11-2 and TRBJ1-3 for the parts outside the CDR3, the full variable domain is EAGVAQSPRYKIIEKRQSVAFWCNPISGHATLYWYQQILGQGPKLLIQFQNNGVVDDSQLPKDRFSAERLKGVDSTLKIQPAKLEDSAVYLCASSVGGTGNTIYFGEGSWLTVV.

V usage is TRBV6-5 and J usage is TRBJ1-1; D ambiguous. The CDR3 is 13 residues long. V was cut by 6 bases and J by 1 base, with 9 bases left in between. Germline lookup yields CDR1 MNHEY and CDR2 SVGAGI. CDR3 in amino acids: CASSLAGNTEAFF. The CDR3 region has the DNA TGTGCCAGCAGCTTGGCAGGGAACACTGAAGCTTTCTTT.

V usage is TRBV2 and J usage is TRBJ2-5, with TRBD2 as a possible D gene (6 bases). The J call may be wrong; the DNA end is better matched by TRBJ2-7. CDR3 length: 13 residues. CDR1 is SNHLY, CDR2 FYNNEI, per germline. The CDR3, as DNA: TGTGCCAGCAAGGGACTTAGCGCGTACGAGCAGTACTTC. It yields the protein CASKGLSAYEQYF.

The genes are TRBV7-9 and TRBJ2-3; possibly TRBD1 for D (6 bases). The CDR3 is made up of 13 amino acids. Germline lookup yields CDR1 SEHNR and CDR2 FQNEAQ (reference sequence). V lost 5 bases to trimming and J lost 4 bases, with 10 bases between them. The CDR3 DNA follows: TGTGCCAGCAGCGAGTGGGGGCCAGATACGCAGTATTTT. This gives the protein CASSEWGPDTQYF.

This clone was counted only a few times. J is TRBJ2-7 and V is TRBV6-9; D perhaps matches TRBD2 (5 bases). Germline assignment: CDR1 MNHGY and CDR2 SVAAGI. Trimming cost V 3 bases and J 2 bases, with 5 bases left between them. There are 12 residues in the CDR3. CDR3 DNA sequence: TGTGCCAGCAGTTACGGGACCTACGAGCAGTACTTC. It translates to CASSYGTYEQYF.

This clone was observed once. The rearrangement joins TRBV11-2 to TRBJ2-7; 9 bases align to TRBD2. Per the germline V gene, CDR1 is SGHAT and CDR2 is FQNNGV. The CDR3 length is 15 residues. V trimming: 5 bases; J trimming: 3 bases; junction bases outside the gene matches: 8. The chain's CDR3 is CASSPPGLALYEQYF. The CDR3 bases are TGTGCCAGCAGCCCACCGGGACTAGCCCTCTACGAGCAGTACTTC.

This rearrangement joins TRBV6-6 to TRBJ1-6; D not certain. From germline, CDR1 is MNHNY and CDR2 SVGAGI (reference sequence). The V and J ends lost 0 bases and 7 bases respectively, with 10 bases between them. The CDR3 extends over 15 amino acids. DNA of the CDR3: TGTGCCAGCAGTTACTCGTGGAGCGGGAATTCACCCCTCCACTTT. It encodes CASSYSWSGNSPLHF.

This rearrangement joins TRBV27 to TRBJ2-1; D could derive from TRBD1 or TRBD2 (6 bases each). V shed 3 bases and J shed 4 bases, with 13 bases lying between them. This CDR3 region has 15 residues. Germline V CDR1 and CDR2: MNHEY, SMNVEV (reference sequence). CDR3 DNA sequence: TGTGCCAGCAGTTTTTTCGGGGGCGGGTACAATGAGCAGTTCTTC. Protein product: CASSFFGGGYNEQFF.

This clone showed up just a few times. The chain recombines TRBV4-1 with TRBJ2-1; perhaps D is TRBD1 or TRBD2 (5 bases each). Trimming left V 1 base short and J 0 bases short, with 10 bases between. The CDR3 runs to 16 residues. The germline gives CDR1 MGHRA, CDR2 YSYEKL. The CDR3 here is CASSQVGTDSYNEQFF. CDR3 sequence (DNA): TGCGCCAGCAGCCAAGTTGGGACGGACTCCTACAATGAGCAGTTCTTC.

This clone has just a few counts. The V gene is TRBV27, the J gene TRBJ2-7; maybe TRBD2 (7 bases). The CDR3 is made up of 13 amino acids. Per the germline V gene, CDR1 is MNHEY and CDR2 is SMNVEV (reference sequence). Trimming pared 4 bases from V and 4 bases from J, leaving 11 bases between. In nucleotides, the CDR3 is TGTGCCAGCAGTTGGGGGGGCGGGTACGAGCAGTACTTC. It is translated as CASSWGGGYEQYF.

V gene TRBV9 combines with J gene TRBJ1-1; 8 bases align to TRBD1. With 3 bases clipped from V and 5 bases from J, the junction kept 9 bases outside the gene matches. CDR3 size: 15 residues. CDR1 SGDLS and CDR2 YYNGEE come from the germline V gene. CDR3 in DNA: TGTGCCAGCAGCGAGAGTGGGACAGGCGGTACTGAAGCTTTCTTT. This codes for CASSESGTGGTEAFF.

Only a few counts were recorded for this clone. The CDR3 region has the DNA TGTGCCAGCAGTTATGTTCAACTACCAACTAATGAAAAACTGTTTTTT. Its translation: CASSYVQLPTNEKLFF. The rearrangement links TRBV6-5 to TRBJ1-4, with D unclear. V dropped 3 bases and J dropped 0 bases, with 11 bases sitting between them. From germline, CDR1 is MNHEY and CDR2 SVGAGI. The CDR3 is made up of 16 amino acids.

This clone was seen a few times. CDR3 sequence: CASSFPTSGGEAGELFF. Here the CDR3 DNA reads TGTGCCAGCAGCTTCCCGACTAGCGGAGGTGAAGCCGGGGAGCTGTTTTTT. The chain joins TRBV9 to TRBJ2-2; 9 nucleotides match TRBD2. The germline gives CDR1 SGDLS, CDR2 YYNGEE. The CDR3 has 17 residues. With 4 bases clipped from V and 6 bases from J, the junction kept 13 bases outside the gene matches.

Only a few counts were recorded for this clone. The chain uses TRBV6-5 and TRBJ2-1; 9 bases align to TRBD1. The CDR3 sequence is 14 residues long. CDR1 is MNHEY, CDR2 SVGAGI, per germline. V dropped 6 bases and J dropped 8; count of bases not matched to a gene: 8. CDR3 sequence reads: CASSLGQGTYEQFF. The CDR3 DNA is TGTGCCAGCAGCCTGGGACAGGGAACCTATGAGCAGTTCTTC.

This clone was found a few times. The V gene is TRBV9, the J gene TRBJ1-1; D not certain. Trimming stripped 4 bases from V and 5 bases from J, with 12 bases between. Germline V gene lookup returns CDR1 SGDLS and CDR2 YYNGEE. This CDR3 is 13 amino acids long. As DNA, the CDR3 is TGTGCCAGCAGCCCCTCCGGGCGGACTGAAGCTTTCTTT. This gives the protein CASSPSGRTEAFF.

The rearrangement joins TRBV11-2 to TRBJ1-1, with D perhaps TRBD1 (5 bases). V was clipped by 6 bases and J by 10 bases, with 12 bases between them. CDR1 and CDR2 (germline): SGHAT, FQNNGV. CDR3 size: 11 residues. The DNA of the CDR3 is TGTGCCAGCAGTTATCTTGGGGGAGCTTTCTTT. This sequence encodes CASSYLGGAFF.

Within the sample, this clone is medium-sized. The chain's CDR3 is CASSEGSLARETQYF. In DNA, the CDR3 is TGTGCCAGCAGTGAAGGATCACTAGCTAGAGAGACCCAGTACTTC. This chain connects TRBV25-1 to TRBJ2-5, with D perhaps matching TRBD2 (6 bases). CDR1 MGHDK and CDR2 SYGVNS come from the germline V gene. CDR3 size: 15 residues. V was clipped by 2 bases and J by 4 bases, with 14 bases between them. Combining the CDR3 with reference TRBV25-1 and TRBJ2-5 gives the whole variable domain EADIYQTPRYLVIGTGKKITLECSQTMGHDKMYWYQQDPGMELHLIHYSYGVNSTEKGDLSSESTVSRIRTEHFPLTLESARPSHTSQYLCASSEGSLARETQYFGPGTRLLVL.

CDR3 sequence: CSVRRGKTQYF. CDR3 in DNA: TGCAGCGTTCGGCGGGGTAAGACCCAGTACTTC. J is TRBJ2-5 and V is TRBV29-1; D may be TRBD2 (6 bases). Germline CDR1 reads SQVTM; CDR2 reads ANQGSEA. Deletions cut 5 bases from V and 6 bases from J, with 10 bases between. This CDR3 is built from 11 residues.

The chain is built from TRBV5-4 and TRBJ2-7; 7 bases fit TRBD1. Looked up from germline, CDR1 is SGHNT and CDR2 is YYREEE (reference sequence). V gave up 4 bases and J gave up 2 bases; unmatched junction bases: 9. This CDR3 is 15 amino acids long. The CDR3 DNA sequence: TGTGCCAGCAGCCAAGCGCCACAGGGGACCTACGAGCAGTACTTC. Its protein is CASSQAPQGTYEQYF.

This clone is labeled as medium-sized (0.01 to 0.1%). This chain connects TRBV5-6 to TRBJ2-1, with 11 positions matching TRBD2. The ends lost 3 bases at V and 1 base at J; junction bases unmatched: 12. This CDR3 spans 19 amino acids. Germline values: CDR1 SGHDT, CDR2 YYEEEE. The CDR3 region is CASSSTTPSGRTSYNEQFF. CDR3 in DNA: TGTGCCAGCAGCTCCACTACCCCTAGCGGGAGGACGTCCTACAATGAGCAGTTCTTC.

CDR3 DNA: TGTGCCAGCAGTTTACCGGGGCCCGCCTACGAGCAGTACTTC. Residues: CASSLPGPAYEQYF. This chain joins TRBV27 and TRBJ2-7; tentatively, D is TRBD1 or TRBD2 (5 bases each). Germline CDR1 and CDR2: MNHEY and SMNVEV (reference sequence). Deletions cut 2 bases from V and 2 bases from J, with 10 bases between. This CDR3 is 14 amino acids long.